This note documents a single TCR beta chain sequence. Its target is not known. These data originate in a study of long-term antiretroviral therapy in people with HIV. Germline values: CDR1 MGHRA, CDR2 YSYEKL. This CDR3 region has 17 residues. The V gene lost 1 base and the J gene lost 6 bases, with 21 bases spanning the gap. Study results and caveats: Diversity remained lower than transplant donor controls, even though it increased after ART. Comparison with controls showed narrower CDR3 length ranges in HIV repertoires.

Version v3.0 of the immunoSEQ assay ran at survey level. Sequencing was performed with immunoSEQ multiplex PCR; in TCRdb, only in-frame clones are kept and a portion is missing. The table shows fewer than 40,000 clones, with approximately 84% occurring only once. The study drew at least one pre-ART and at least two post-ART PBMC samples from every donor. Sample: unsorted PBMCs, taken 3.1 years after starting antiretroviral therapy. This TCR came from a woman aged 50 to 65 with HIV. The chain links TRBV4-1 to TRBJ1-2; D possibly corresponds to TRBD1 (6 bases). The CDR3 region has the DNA TGCGCCAGCAGCCAAGGGACAGCCGATGGTGTAGTTCATGGCTACACCTTC. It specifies CASSQGTADGVVHGYTF.